This entry lists 2 T cell receptor beta chains sequenced from one sample in a study of OX40 agonist ivuxolimab in advanced cancers. Libraries were constructed by the immunoSEQ multiplex PCR assay. Imported from immuneACCESS, the table was reduced by TCRdb to in-frame sequences with V and J called. These copies leave out some clones; in studies compared against another copy, an unresolved V gene accounts for under half, and the cause of the remainder is not known. The sample yields 76,000 or so clones; roughly 91% were counted once. The ten largest clones represent 10% to 15% of the sample. The sequencing here drew on CD4+ or CD8+ T cells sorted from blood, taken in a trial of the OX40 agonist ivuxolimab. These receptors were collected from an adult with an advanced solid tumor such as melanoma, head and neck, liver or kidney cancer.

The genes are TRBV6-4 and TRBJ1-1; 7 bases agree with TRBD1. V lost 6 bases and J lost 3; bases outside the gene matches: 4. The CDR3 sequence is 13 residues long. CDR1 and CDR2 (germline): MRHNA, SNTAGT. The CDR3 region has the DNA TGTGCCAGCAGGGAACAGGGGCACACTGAAGCTTTCTTT. The encoded protein is CASREQGHTEAFF.

In this sample, this clone turned up once. The chain carries TRBV19 and TRBJ1-2; D not resolved. V was shortened by 0 bases and J by 2 bases, with 7 bases between the two germline ends. This CDR3 comprises 14 residues. Germline loops: CDR1 LNHDA, CDR2 SQIVND (reference sequence). As DNA, the CDR3 is TGTGCCAGTAGTATAGAGGAGGGCAACTATGGCTACACCTTC. Its translation: CASSIEEGNYGYTF.